This TCR beta chain was retrieved from a study of blood T cells in healthy people across ages. General study results and limits: Across the age range, TCR beta diversity per million T cells fell in a roughly linear way. One million T cells yielded diversity estimates that were considered underestimates.

Using a J-beta primer mix together with a sample-barcoded 5' primer, a second PCR was run for about 6 to 11 cycles. One entry per CDR3 protein results from TCRdb running MiXCR on the 5' RACE reads. This table holds roughly 1,800,000 distinct CDR3 sequences, roughly 49% found once. This clonotype was picked up a small number of times. Its specificity is unknown. There were healthy Caucasian individuals from Russia, aged about 6 to 95, serving as donors. V lost 2 bases and J lost 2, with 24 bases in between. The CDR3 has 19 residues. The specimen sequenced was blood. The chain links TRBV12-3 or TRBV12-4 to TRBJ2-5; D remains unclear. The receptor was isolated from a woman aged 40 to 50 in good health. The CDR3 spells CASSLSFLEPATHQETQYF. CDR3 coding DNA: TGTGCCAGCAGTTTAAGTTTCCTGGAACCGGCGACACATCAAGAGACCCAGTACTTC.